This T cell receptor beta chain comes out of a study of T-cell reconstitution after alpha-beta-depleted transplantation in children. General observations from the study: T-cell counts and diversity at one year following transplant were attributed mainly to newly produced T cells. From surviving recipient T cells and thymic progenitors came the high day-60 TCRbeta diversity observed in some patients. Reportedly, alpha-beta T cells present about two months post-transplant originated from several hundred expanded clones of graft origin.

With regard to this clonotype: Its antigen is not known.

Molecular barcoding with unique molecular identifiers was used for the TCRbeta library. TCRdb re-analysed the PCR reads in MiXCR, keeping a single row per CDR3 protein. The sample lists about 980,000 distinct CDR3 sequences, about 31% occurring once. Germline V lookup: CDR1 SGHRS, CDR2 YFSETQ. V lost 6 bases and J 2 bases, leaving 11 bases between the germline ends. The CDR3 sequence is 13 residues long. This sequence was found in a boy less than two years old who had a stem cell transplant for SCID, so the T cells may come from the graft donor. The V call is TRBV5-1, the J call TRBJ1-1; D is undetermined. The input for sequencing was PBMCs, mostly from graft donor cells, taken 360 days after TCRalphabeta/CD19-depleted stem cell transplant. The CDR3 region is CASIGRLNTEAFF. The DNA for the CDR3 is TGCGCCAGCATCGGCAGACTAAACACTGAAGCTTTCTTT.